This T cell receptor beta chain was sequenced during a study of blood T cell repertoires in COVID-19. The wider study: The United States, Italy and Spain were the sources of the acute and convalescent COVID-19 samples.

Participants reported their clinical history, and cohort assignment relied on those reports. TCRdb keeps only in-frame clones here, not all; method: immunoSEQ multiplex PCR. The sample has under 300,000 clones; about 93% are singletons. Trimming cost V 1 base and J 4 bases, with 10 bases left between them. This CDR3 spans 14 amino acids. Germline-derived CDR1 and CDR2 are LGHNA and YSLEER. The material sequenced was PBMCs or T cells enriched from blood (not recorded which). This clonotype was sampled from a young woman who had recovered from COVID-19. This sequence joins TRBV4-3 and TRBJ1-1; D is possibly TRBD1 (5 bases). Written as DNA, the CDR3 is TGCGCCAGCAGCCAAGGGCTAGACAGCACTGAAGCTTTCTTT. Translated, it gives CASSQGLDSTEAFF.